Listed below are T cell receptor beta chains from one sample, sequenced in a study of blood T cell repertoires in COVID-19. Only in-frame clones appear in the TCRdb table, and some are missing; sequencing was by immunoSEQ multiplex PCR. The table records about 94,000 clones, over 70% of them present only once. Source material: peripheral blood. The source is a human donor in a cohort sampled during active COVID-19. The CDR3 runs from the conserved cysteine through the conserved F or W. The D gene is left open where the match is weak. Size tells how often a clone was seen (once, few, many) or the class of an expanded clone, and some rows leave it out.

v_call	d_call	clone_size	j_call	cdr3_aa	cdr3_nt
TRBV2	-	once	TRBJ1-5	CASSVAGRSDQPQHF	TGTGCCAGCAGTGTTGCAGGGAGGTCCGATCAGCCCCAGCATTTT
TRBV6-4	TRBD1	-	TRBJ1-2	CASSARDRGGYTF	TGTGCCAGCAGTGCCCGGGACAGGGGTGGCTACACCTTC
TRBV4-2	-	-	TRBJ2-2	CASSADNTGELFF	TGTGCCAGCAGTGCAGATAACACCGGGGAGCTGTTTTTT
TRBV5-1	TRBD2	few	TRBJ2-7	CASSLGTGGPGEQYF	TGCGCCAGCAGCTTGGGGACGGGAGGGCCGGGCGAGCAGTACTTC
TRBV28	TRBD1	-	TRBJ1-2	CATSQGAGNYGYTF	TGTGCCACTTCACAGGGGGCGGGGAACTATGGCTACACCTTC
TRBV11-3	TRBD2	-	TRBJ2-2	CASSLLAGEGGELFF	TGTGCCAGCAGCTTGCTAGCGGGAGAGGGCGGGGAGCTGTTTTTT
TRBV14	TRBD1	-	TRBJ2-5	CASSPGQGKTQYF	TGTGCCAGCAGCCCGGGACAGGGGAAGACCCAGTACTTC
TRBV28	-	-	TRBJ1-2	CASSFPQSPGYTF	TGTGCCAGCAGTTTTCCGCAGTCACCTGGCTACACCTTC
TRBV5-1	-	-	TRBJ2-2	CASSLERQANTGELFF	TGCGCCAGCAGCTTGGAAAGGCAGGCGAACACCGGGGAGCTGTTTTTT
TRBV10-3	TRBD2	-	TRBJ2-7	CAISELAGTSGSYEQYF	TGTGCCATCAGTGAGTTAGCCGGGACTAGCGGGAGTTACGAGCAGTACTTC
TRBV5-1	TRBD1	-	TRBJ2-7	CASSRRTGEYEQYF	TGCGCCAGCAGCCGGAGGACAGGCGAATACGAGCAGTACTTC
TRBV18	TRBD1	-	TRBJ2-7	CASSPGTGSYEQYF	TGTGCCAGCTCACCTGGGACAGGATCCTACGAGCAGTACTTC
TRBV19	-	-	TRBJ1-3	CASGRGGDGNTIYF	TGTGCCAGTGGGAGGGGGGGAGATGGAAACACCATATATTTT
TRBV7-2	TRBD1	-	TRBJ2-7	CASSAGQVSYEQYF	TGTGCCAGCAGCGCCGGACAGGTCTCCTACGAGCAGTACTTC
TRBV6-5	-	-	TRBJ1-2	CASSSTSNYGYTF	TGTGCCAGCAGTTCGACTTCTAACTATGGCTACACCTTC
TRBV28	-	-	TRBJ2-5	CASNLGGAETQYF	TGTGCCAGCAATCTTGGGGGGGCTGAGACCCAGTACTTC
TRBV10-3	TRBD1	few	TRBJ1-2	CAISEFWTGIDMLSYGYTF	TGTGCCATCAGTGAGTTTTGGACAGGGATCGATATGCTATCCTATGGCTACACCTTC
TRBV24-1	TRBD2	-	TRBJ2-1	CATRGLATSEQFF	TGTGCCACCCGAGGACTAGCAACGAGTGAGCAGTTCTTC
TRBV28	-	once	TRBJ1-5	CASSQPRVAQHF	TGTGCCAGCAGTCAGCCTCGGGTGGCCCAGCATTTT
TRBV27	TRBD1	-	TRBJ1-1	CASSPDRHTEAFF	TGTGCCAGCAGTCCGGACAGGCACACTGAAGCTTTCTTT
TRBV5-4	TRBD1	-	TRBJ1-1	CASSRGRTGENTEAFF	TGTGCCAGCAGCCGTGGGAGGACAGGGGAAAACACTGAAGCTTTCTTT
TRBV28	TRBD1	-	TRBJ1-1	CASSILGGGGATEAFF	TGTGCCAGCAGTATCCTAGGGGGCGGAGGTGCCACTGAAGCTTTCTTT
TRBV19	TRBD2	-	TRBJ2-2	CASSPGGTGELFF	TGTGCCAGTAGTCCGGGAGGTACCGGGGAGCTGTTTTTT
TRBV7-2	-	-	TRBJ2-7	CASSLVLPPYEQYF	TGTGCCAGCAGCTTAGTACTTCCGCCCTACGAGCAGTACTTC
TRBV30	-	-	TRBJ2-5	CASTPTFGTQYF	TGTGCCTCTACCCCCACCTTTGGGACCCAGTACTTC
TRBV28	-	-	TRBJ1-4	CASSLPTGVREKLFF	TGTGCCAGCAGTTTACCGACAGGAGTCCGCGAAAAACTGTTTTTT
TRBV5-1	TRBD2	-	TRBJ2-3	CASRRTSGRDTQYF	TGCGCCAGCAGACGGACTAGCGGGAGGGATACGCAGTATTTT
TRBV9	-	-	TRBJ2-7	CASSVDPGAYEQYF	TGTGCCAGCAGCGTAGACCCGGGAGCCTACGAGCAGTACTTC
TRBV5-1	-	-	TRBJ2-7	CASSIFSGDEQYF	TGCGCCAGCAGTATCTTTAGTGGAGACGAGCAGTACTTC
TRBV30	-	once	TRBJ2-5	CAWSDRLRDTQRETQYF	TGTGCCTGGAGTGATCGTCTCCGGGACACCCAGAGGGAGACCCAGTACTTC
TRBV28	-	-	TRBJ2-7	CASISRGYPYEQYF	TGTGCCAGCATCTCTAGAGGGTATCCCTACGAGCAGTACTTC
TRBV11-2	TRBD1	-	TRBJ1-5	CASSPGQGASGNQPQHF	TGTGCCAGCAGCCCGGGACAGGGGGCTTCAGGCAATCAGCCCCAGCATTTT
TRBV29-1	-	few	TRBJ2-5	CSVEAQGSYQETQYF	TGCAGCGTTGAAGCGCAGGGCTCGTACCAAGAGACCCAGTACTTC
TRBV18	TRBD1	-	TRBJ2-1	CASGQGAYNEQFF	TGTGCCAGCGGACAGGGGGCCTACAATGAGCAGTTCTTC
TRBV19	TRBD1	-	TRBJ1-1	CASSYLLQGVNTEAFF	TGTGCCAGTAGCTACCTCCTACAGGGGGTCAACACTGAAGCTTTCTTT
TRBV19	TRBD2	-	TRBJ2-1	CASTRGLAGRGNEQFF	TGTGCCAGTACTCGGGGACTAGCGGGAAGAGGCAATGAGCAGTTCTTC
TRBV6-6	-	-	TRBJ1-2	CASTLTGNYGYTF	TGTGCCAGCACCCTGACAGGCAACTATGGCTACACCTTC
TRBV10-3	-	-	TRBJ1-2	CAITGAGNGYTF	TGTGCCATCACTGGGGCAGGAAACGGCTACACCTTC
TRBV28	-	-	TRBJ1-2	CASSLKTALRGYTF	TGTGCCAGCAGCTTAAAGACAGCATTACGTGGCTACACCTTC
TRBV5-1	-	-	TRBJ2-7	CASSRVWNYEQYF	TGCGCCAGCAGTCGGGTGTGGAACTACGAGCAGTACTTC
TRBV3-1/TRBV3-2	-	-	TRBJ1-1	CASSGRGTNTEAFF	TGTGCCAGCAGTGGAAGGGGGACGAACACTGAAGCTTTCTTT
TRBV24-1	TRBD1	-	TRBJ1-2	CATSLGQGSYTF	TGTGCCACCAGTTTGGGACAGGGAAGCTACACCTTC
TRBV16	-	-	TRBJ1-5	CASSQTGSNQPQHF	TGTGCCAGCAGCCAAACTGGTAGCAATCAGCCCCAGCATTTT
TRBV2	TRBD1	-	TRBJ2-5	CASKQGAEETQYF	TGTGCCAGCAAACAGGGGGCGGAAGAGACCCAGTACTTC